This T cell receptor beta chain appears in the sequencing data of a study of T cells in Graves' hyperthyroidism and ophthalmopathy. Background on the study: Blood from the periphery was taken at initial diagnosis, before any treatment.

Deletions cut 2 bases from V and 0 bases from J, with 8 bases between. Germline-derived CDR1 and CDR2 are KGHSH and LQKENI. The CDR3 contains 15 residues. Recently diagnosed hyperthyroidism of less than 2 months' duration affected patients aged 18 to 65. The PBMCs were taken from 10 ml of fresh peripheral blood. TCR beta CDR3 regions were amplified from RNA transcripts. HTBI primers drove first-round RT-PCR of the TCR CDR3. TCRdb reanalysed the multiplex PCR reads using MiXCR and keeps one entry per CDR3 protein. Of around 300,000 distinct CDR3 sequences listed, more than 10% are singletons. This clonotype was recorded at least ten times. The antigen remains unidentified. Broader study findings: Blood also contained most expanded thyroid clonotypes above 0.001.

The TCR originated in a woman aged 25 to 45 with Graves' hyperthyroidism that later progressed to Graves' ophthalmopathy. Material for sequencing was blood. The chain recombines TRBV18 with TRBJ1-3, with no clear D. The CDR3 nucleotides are TGTGCCAGCTCACCAGGCGGAGTCTCTGGAAACACCATATATTTT. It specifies CASSPGGVSGNTIYF.